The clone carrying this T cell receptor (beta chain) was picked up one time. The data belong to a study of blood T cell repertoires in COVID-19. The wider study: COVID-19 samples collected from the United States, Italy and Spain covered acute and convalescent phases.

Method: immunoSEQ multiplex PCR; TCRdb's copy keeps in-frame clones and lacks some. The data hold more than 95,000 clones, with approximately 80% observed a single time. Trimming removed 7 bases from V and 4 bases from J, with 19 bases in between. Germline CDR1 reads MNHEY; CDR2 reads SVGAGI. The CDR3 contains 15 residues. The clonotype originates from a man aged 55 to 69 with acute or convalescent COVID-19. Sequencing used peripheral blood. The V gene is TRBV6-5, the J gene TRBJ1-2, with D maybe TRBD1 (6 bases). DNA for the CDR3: TGTGCCAGCAAATTTGTGGGGGCTGTTGGCTATGGCTACACCTTC. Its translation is CASKFVGAVGYGYTF.